This entry concerns a single T cell receptor (beta chain). Its antigen is not known. The sample comes from a study of Graves' ophthalmopathy and Graves' hyperthyroidism. Study conclusions and caveats: Blood also held most thyroid clonotypes expanded above 0.001 frequency.

Amplified TCR beta CDR3 regions were obtained using RNA transcripts as template. HTBI-primed first-round RT-PCR preceded second-round multiplex PCR. TCRdb ran MiXCR on the multiplex PCR reads and lists one entry per CDR3 protein. The repertoire holds approximately 210,000 distinct CDR3 sequences, with 25% to 30% as singletons. The CDR3 loop spans 14 amino acids. V lost 2 bases to trimming and J lost 2 bases, with 7 bases between them. Germline CDR1 MDHEN, CDR2 SYDVKM. The TCR comes from a man aged 50-59 years with Graves' ophthalmopathy. The J gene is TRBJ1-5, the V gene TRBV28; D unclear. What was sequenced was peripheral blood. CDR3 protein: CASSLRLGNQPQHF. Here the CDR3 DNA reads TGTGCCAGCAGTTTAAGGCTTGGCAATCAGCCCCAGCATTTT. The entire variable domain, with the rest obtained from reference TRBV28 and TRBJ1-5, is as follows: DVKVTQSSRYLVKRTGEKVFLECVQDMDHENMFWYRQDPGLGLRLIYFSYDVKMKEKGDIPEGYSVSREKKERFSLILESASTNQTSMYLCASSLRLGNQPQHFGDGTRLSIL.